This T cell receptor (beta chain) appears in the sequencing data of a study of blood T cells in healthy people across ages. The sample holds one count of this clonotype. The junction does not match germline at one end; this may be a read error. The CDR3 is 12 amino acids. The authors ran a second PCR of 7 to 11 cycles using a sample-barcoded 5' primer and a J-beta primer mix. TCRdb independently ran MiXCR on the 5' RACE reads; one entry per CDR3 protein. The table records 500,000 to 600,000 distinct CDR3 sequences, about 25% of them present only once. The receptor was derived from a woman between 65 and 79 years old in good health. This chain connects TRBV12-3 or TRBV12-4 to TRBJ1-2; no clear D. Material: blood. The DNA for the CDR3 is TGTGCCAGCAGTTTTCGACTCTATGGCTACGCCTTC. This gives the protein CASSFRLYGYAF.